The 5 T cell receptor beta chains given below trace back to one sample, sequenced in a study of CD4+ T cells in melanoma (dated by TCRdb to between 2021 and 2023). Libraries were constructed by the immunoSEQ multiplex PCR assay. The table comes from immuneACCESS by way of TCRdb, which keeps in-frame sequences with V and J called. Part of the clones is missing from these tables; in studies checked, under half for an unresolved V gene and the rest for unknown reasons. Across this sample there are over 45,000 clones, with about 72% seen only once. The ten largest clones add up to about 5.1% of the sample. Source material: tumor tissue. All receptors come from a human donor with melanoma.

This chain connects TRBV9 to TRBJ2-7; no firm D call. The CDR3 runs to 13 residues. Per germline, CDR1 SGDLS and CDR2 YYNGEE. Trimming left V 4 bases short and J 3 bases short, with 11 bases between. CDR3 bases: TGTGCCAGCAGCTTGGCCTCAAACTACGAGCAGTACTTC. Protein product: CASSLASNYEQYF.

This chain joins TRBV18 and TRBJ1-2, with 10 bases lining up with TRBD1. V lost 5 bases and J lost 6; bases outside the gene matches: 6. CDR3 size: 14 residues. Germline loops: CDR1 KGHSH, CDR2 LQKENI. The CDR3 nucleotides are TGTGCCAGCTCAAACGGGACAGGGGTACATGGCTACACCTTC. Its translation: CASSNGTGVHGYTF.

In its sample, this clone was seen once. V usage is TRBV7-3 and J usage is TRBJ2-7; D may be TRBD2 (6 bases). The V end lost 5 bases, the J end lost 2 bases, and 16 bases lay between the germline ends. Germline CDR1 is SGHTA and CDR2 is FQGTGA. The CDR3 extends over 15 amino acids. This CDR3 reads CASSPSGLAAYEQYF. CDR3 DNA sequence: TGTGCCAGCAGCCCAAGCGGGTTGGCAGCCTACGAGCAGTACTTC.

The V call is TRBV7-2, the J call TRBJ1-1; weak D call: TRBD1 (5 bases). Germline V lookup: CDR1 SGHTA, CDR2 FQGNSA. This CDR3 comprises 14 residues. Trimming cost V 5 bases and J 4 bases, with 14 bases left between them. Written as DNA, the CDR3 is TGTGCCAGCAGCCTAAACACCGGGGGCACTGAAGCTTTCTTT. Translating it yields CASSLNTGGTEAFF.

The CDR3: CASSIPPLAGGRNEQFF. The DNA of the CDR3 is TGTGCCAGTAGTATACCCCCTCTAGCGGGGGGGCGGAATGAGCAGTTCTTC. The chain is built from TRBV19 and TRBJ2-1, with 12 bases aligning to TRBD2. This CDR3 spans 17 amino acids. CDR1 and CDR2 (germline): LNHDA, SQIVND (reference sequence). J gave up 7 bases and V 2 bases, and 9 bases lay outside the gene matches.